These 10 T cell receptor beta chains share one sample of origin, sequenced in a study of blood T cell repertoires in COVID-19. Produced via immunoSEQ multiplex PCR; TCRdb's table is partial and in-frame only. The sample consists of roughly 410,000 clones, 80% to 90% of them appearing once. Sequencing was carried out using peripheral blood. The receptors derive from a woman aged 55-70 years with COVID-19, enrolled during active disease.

The CDR3 DNA is TGCAGCATACGACTGGGACAGGGAGGAAACACCATATATTTT. It encodes CSIRLGQGGNTIYF. The rearrangement links TRBV29-1 to TRBJ1-3; TRBD1 agrees at 9 bases. This CDR3 has 14 amino acids. The V gene's germline CDR1 is SQVTM and CDR2 ANQGSEA. The V and J ends lost 8 bases and 4 bases, in that order; junction bases with no gene match: 9.

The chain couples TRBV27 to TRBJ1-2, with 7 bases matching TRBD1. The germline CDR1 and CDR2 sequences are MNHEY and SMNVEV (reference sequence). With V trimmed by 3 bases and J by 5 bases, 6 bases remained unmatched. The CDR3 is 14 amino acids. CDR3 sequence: CASSFLGTAYGYTF. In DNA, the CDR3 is TGTGCCAGCAGTTTCCTCGGGACAGCATATGGCTACACCTTC.

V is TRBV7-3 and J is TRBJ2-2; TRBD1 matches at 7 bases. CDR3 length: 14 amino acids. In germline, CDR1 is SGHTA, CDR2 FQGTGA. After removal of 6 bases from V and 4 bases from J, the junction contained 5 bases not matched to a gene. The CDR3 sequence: CASSLDRSTGELFF. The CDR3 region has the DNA TGTGCCAGCAGTCTGGACAGGAGCACCGGGGAGCTGTTTTTT.

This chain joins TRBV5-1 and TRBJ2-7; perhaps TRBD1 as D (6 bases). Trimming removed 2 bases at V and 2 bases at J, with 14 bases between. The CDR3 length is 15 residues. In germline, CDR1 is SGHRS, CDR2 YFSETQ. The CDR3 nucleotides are TGCGCCAGCAGCTTCCCAGGGGCGAGGACCTACGAGCAGTACTTC. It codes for CASSFPGARTYEQYF.

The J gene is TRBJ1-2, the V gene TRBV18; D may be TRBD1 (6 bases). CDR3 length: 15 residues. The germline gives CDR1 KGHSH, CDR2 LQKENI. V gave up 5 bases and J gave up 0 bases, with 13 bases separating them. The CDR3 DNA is TGTGCCAGCTCAACTTGGACAGACTCTAACTATGGCTACACCTTC. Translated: CASSTWTDSNYGYTF.

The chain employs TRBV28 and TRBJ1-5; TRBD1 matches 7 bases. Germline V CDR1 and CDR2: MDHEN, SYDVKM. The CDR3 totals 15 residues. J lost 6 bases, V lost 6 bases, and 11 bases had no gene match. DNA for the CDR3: TGTGCCAGCAGGACGAATGAGGGGGCGGGTCAGCCCCAGCATTTT. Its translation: CASRTNEGAGQPQHF.

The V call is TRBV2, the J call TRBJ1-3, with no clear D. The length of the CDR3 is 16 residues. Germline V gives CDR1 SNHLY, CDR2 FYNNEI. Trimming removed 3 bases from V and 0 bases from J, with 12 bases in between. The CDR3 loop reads CASSDARVLSGNTIYF. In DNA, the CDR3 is TGTGCCAGCAGTGATGCTAGAGTTCTCTCTGGAAACACCATATATTTT.

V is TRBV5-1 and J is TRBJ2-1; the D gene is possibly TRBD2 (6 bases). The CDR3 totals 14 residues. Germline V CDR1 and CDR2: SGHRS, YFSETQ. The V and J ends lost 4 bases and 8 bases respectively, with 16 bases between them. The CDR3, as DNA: TGCGCCAGCAGCATCAGCGGTCGGGGGTATGAGCAGTTCTTC. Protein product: CASSISGRGYEQFF.

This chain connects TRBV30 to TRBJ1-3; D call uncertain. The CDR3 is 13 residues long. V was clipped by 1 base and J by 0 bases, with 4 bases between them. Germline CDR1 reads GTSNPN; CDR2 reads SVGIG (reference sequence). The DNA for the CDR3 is TGTGCCTGGAGTGCCCTCTCTGGAAACACCATATATTTT. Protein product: CAWSALSGNTIYF. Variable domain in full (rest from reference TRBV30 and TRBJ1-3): SQTIHQWPATLVQPVGSPLSLECTVEGTSNPNLYWYRQAAGRGLQLLFYSVGIGQISSEVPQNLSASRPQDRQFILSSKKLLLSDSGFYLCAWSALSGNTIYFGEGSWLTVV.

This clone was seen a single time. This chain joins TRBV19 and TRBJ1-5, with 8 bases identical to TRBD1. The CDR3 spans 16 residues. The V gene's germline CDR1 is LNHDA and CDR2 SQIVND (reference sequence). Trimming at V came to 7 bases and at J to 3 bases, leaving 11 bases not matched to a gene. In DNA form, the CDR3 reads TGTGCCAGTAAAAGACAGGGGTTAGTGAACAATCAGCCCCAGCATTTT. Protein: CASKRQGLVNNQPQHF.